This T cell receptor (beta chain) came from a study of T cell responses to AZD1222 COVID-19 vaccine. Study-wide results and limits: Among vaccine-associated CD4 TCRs, coverage spanned spike, with dominance at 160-218 and 743-854.

As for this clone: The antigen remains undetermined.

V lost 7 bases to trimming and J lost 7 bases; unmatched junction nucleotides: 7. The germline V gene encodes CDR1 LNHDA and CDR2 SQIVND (reference sequence). CDR3 size: 14 residues. Method: immunoSEQ multiplex PCR; TCRdb's copy keeps in-frame clones and lacks some. The sample has 130,000 to 150,000 clones; 75% to 85% are singletons. The TCR was taken from an adult in good health. Here the sequenced sample was peripheral blood, taken on day 0 of MenACWY control vaccination. The chain joins TRBV19 to TRBJ1-6; 7 bases agree with TRBD1. The CDR3 DNA reads as TGTGCCAGTACTAGGTCACAGGGGAATTCACCCCTCCACTTT. Translating gives CASTRSQGNSPLHF. The full variable domain, its missing parts supplied by reference TRBV19 and TRBJ1-6, is DGGITQSPKYLFRKEGQNVTLSCEQNLNHDAMYWYRQDPGQGLRLIYYSQIVNDFQKGDIAEGYSVSREKKESFPLTVTSAQKNPTAFYLCASTRSQGNSPLHFGNGTRLTVT.